This record covers a single T cell receptor beta chain. This clone has just a few counts. What this receptor recognizes is not known. The junction and the germline gene differ at one end; a read error may be behind it. The sample originates from a study of cytomegalovirus exposure and HLA in healthy donors (dated by TCRdb to about 2017). Notes on the research overall: In an earlier analysis of fewer than 750 of the donors, about 260 Gb of sequence data and approximately 100 million unique TCR beta sequences from roughly 190 million T cells were reported. About 280 gigabases of sequencing data and roughly 90 million unique TCR sequences were included in an early release covering roughly 700 HLA-typed donors. The genetic ancestry cluster associated with self-reported Caucasian donors included 70% to 85% of the 398 genotyped donors. The study aimed to test whether signatures of past pathogen exposure could be identified by cataloging public T cell receptors. The study used immunosequencing to profile the T cell repertoires of several hundred subjects and linked those repertoires to cytomegalovirus serostatus. In addition to the first cohort of 666 subjects, a separate validation cohort of 120 different subjects was used. To predict cytomegalovirus infection status, the study brought together high-throughput TCR immunosequencing, statistical association of individual TCRs with disease status, and machine learning. In a later analysis, previously published TCR beta repertoires from several hundred donors were re-analyzed and high-resolution HLA genotyping was added so that TCR occurrence patterns could be studied. The later analysis used no new phenotypic data to find candidate immune exposures, relying instead on TCR beta sequences and their occurrence across donors. To decide whether each TCR beta V gene segment behaved as functional or pseudogenic, an earlier analysis of some 600 of the donors relied on high-throughput TCR beta sequencing. Alongside the repertoire data, information on donor age, sex, ethnicity and CMV serostatus was compiled. In a later genetic analysis, genome-wide SNP genotypes for about 55% of the roughly 700 donors were used, and that subset was treated as a discovery cohort. Every repertoire in the discovery cohort had been generated on one and the same sequencing platform. HLA typing covered class I and class II loci at four-digit resolution. The number of typed donors differed by locus: about 629-630 for A, B, C, DRB1 and DQB1; 500 to 550 for DQA1; 606 for DPA1; and some 430 for DPB1. Because of strong linkage in the cohort, roughly five DR-DQ haplotypes were treated as single units for association and clustering. Among roughly 370 genotyped donors of the cohort, an average of roughly 240,000 unique TCR beta nucleotide sequences were sequenced per donor, around 20% of them non-productive.

Library preparation employed the immunoSEQ multiplex PCR assay. For the multiplex PCR, a mixture combining 60 forward primers for TCR Vbeta segments and 13 reverse primers for TCR Jbeta segments was used. The CDR3 region of rearranged TCR beta genes was amplified from genomic DNA by a multiplex PCR assay. The amplified TCR beta libraries were sequenced on the Illumina HiSeq System as 87-base-pair reads. In the original analysis: A later analysis counted 75 million to 100 million unique TCR beta chains across the 650 to 700 repertoires, and some 12 million of these chains were shared by at least two donors. Raw reads were error-corrected and collapsed into unique sequences by a nearest-neighbor algorithm in which closely related sequences were merged to remove PCR and sequencing errors. To assign V, D and J gene segments, CDR3 sequences were aligned to IMGT reference sequences. For a sequence to be retained, a match of at least six nucleotides to both a V gene segment and a J gene segment was required. Rearrangements were called productive when the CDR3 lacked stop codons and stayed in frame with V and J; all others were non-productive. CDR3 was defined by IMGT convention, running from the second conserved V-encoded cysteine to the conserved J-encoded phenylalanine. The earlier analysis of about 610 of the donors excluded sequences that lacked an unambiguous match to a single V gene segment. An earlier analysis of about 590 of the donors classified V segments as functional when productive rearrangements were above 56.7% and as segregating when the standard deviation between donors was above 5%. A statistical classification framework was developed to diagnose cytomegalovirus status using the catalog of TCR beta chain sequences. In a later analysis, TCR nucleotide sequences were compared against IMGT/GENE-DB human TR gene sequences so that V and J genes could be assigned. The TCRdist pipeline was used in a later analysis to assign CDR3 sequences and most-parsimonious VDJ recombination scenarios. A later analysis defined each TCR beta chain by its CDR3 amino acid sequence plus V-gene family, and excluded reads lacking a unique V-gene family. A later analysis removed 450 to 600 highly shared, low-generation-probability nucleotide sequences to deal with suspected cross-contamination and a sequencing artifact. For each public chain, a later analysis derived a clonal expansion index from normalized ranks of inferred template counts within each repertoire. In a later analysis, generation probabilities were computed with a VDJ recombination model fitted to out-of-frame rearrangements, and the resulting probabilities were checked against IGoR. A later analysis scored TCR-TCR, TCR-HLA and TCR-CMV co-occurrence with hypergeometric tests, applying a repertoire-size bias correction to TCR pairs. A later analysis estimated false discovery rates by permuting HLA or CMV assignments 20 times. In a later analysis, co-occurring TCRs were grouped with DBSCAN, and TCRdist sequence similarity was added when clustering was performed within HLA-allele-positive subsets. Co-occurrence clustering excluded repertoires with fewer than 30,000 or more than 120,000 public chains, plus five with anomalous nucleotide sharing. TCRdb obtained this table from immuneACCESS and retained in-frame rearrangements with V and J assigned. These tables miss some clones; where compared with another copy, unresolved V genes account for less than half of the shortfall, and the remainder is unexplained. The V and J calls and clone size come from that table; D and trimming were worked out from the DNA. The sample yields around 130,000 clones; approximately 85% were counted once. The leading ten clones occupy under 2% of the sample.

Broader findings and caveats from the paper: Correlated functional status among segregating V segments might be attributable to linkage disequilibrium, but an unknown experimental factor could not be ruled out. Most TCR sequences were observed very rarely across donors, whereas some public TCRs were present in many individuals. Because the 87-base-pair reads could not distinguish some IMGT-functional V segments, including TRBV6-2 and TRBV6-3, those segments were excluded. A later analysis found that TCR association rates varied across HLA loci, with DRB1 alleles showing the most associated TCRs and HLA-C alleles the fewest. Roughly 17 rarely observed V segments, including chromosome 9 orphons, were excluded from the earlier analysis of some 590 of the donors because counts were too low. In a later analysis, several top co-occurrence clusters were reported to appear linked to parvovirus B19, influenza, CMV and Epstein-Barr virus. In vitro tests confirmed that a few of the cytomegalovirus-associated TCR beta chains recognize cytomegalovirus antigens. The classifier was reported to diagnose cytomegalovirus status with high specificity and sensitivity in both the original cohort and the validation cohort. The only immune exposure information available for the cohort was CMV serostatus. Presence/absence analyses assumed roughly uniform sequencing depth across donors, an assumption that may not hold. A further reported finding was that TCR beta sequences accurately predicted the HLA-A and HLA-B alleles for most subjects in the first cohort. Assigning TCR associations to individual alleles was difficult when HLA alleles, especially DR and DQ, strongly co-occurred. Specific HLA alleles were associated with 15,000 to 20,000 TCR beta sequences at a false discovery rate of 0.05 in a later analysis. An earlier analysis of around 500 of the donors showed that most TCR beta V segments appeared in productive rearrangements either about 87% or about 30% of the time, which broadly matched IMGT annotations. A later analysis found that most CMV-associated TCR beta chains appeared HLA-restricted, with HLA associations seemingly driven largely by CMV exposure. A later genetic analysis associated a missense DCLRE1C variant with V-gene and J-gene trimming of TCR beta chains, and an independent cohort replicated the association. According to the authors, the approach could potentially be generalized to other disease states and immunological phenotypes. A later analysis found that HLA-associated TCR beta chains were more clonally expanded and had lower generation probabilities than equally common non-associated chains. Only TCR beta chains were sequenced in this cohort, and the absence of alpha or paired-chain data limited detectable features. The sequencing pipeline was judged likely to have produced a cluster of highly shared sequence variants as a technical artifact. The study listed 150 to 200 TCR beta chains as associated with cytomegalovirus. A later genetic analysis reported fewer N-insertions in productive TCRs among donors in an Asian-associated ancestry cluster than the roughly 650-donor mean. Because some donors lacked HLA typing at each locus, the association tests relied only on the typed subset.

The cohort was made up of 666 healthy bone marrow donors. All cohort members were sampled while nominally healthy, although unrecorded immune exposures were likely present. The donor was CMV seronegative and belonged to the group of 350 or so seronegative cohort members. A peripheral blood sample was collected from each donor, and TCR beta sequencing was performed on peripheral blood mononuclear cells. The Qiagen DNeasy Blood Extraction Kit was used to extract genomic DNA from the blood cell samples. Reading the germline V gene (reference sequence) gives CDR1 SEHNR and CDR2 FQNEAQ. The CDR3 sequence holds 15 residues, the cysteine and phenylalanine included. CDR3 DNA only is kept here, 45 bases in frame from base 1.

The clonotype originates from a boy aged 10-17 years in good health and CMV-seronegative. Sequencing was done on a sample of PBMCs. The chain is assembled from TRBV7-9 and TRBJ1-6, with TRBD1 matching 8 junction bases. Here the CDR3 is given as CGWSTDRDFNSPLHF. The DNA reads as follows: TGCGGCTGGAGTACGGACAGGGACTTCAATTCACCCCTCCACTTT. Beyond the CDR3, the reference TRBV7-9 and TRBJ1-6 genes provide the residues; the full variable domain reads: DTGVSQNPRHKITKRGQNVTFRCDPISEHNRLYWYRQTLGQGPEFLTYFQNEAQLEKSRLLSDRFSAERPKGSFSTLEIQRTEQGDSAMYLCGWSTDRDFNSPLHFGNGTRLTVT.